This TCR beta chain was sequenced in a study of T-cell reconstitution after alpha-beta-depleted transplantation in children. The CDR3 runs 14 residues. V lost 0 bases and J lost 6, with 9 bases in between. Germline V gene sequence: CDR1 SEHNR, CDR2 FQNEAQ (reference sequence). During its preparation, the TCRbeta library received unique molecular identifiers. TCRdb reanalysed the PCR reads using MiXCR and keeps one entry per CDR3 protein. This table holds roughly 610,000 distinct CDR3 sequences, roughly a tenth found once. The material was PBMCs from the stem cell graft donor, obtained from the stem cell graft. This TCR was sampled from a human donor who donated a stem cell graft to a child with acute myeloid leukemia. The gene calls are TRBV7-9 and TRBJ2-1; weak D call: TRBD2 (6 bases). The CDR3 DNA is TGTGCCAGCAGCTTAGCCCTAGCGCCCAATGAGCAGTTCTTC. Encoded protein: CASSLALAPNEQFF.